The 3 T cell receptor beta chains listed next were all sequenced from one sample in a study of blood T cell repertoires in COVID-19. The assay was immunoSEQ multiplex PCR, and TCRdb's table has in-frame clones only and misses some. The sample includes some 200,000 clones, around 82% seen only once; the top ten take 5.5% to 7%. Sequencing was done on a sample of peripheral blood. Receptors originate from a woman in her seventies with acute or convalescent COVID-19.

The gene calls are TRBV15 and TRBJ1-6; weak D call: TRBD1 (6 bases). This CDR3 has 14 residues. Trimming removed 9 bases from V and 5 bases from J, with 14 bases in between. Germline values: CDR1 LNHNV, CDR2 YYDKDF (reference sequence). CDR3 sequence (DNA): TGTGCCACAGTAACGGGACACAATAATTCACCCCTCCACTTT. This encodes CATVTGHNNSPLHF.

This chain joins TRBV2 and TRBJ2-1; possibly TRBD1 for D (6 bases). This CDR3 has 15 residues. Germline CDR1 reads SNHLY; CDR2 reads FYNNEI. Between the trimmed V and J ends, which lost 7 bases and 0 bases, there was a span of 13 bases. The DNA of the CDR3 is TGTGCCAGCACTAGGACAGTCAGCTCCTACAATGAGCAGTTCTTC. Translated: CASTRTVSSYNEQFF.

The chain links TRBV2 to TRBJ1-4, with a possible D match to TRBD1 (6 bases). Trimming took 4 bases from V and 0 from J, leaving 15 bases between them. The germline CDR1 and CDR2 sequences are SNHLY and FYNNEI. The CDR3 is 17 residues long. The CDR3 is CASSGRDKVSTNEKLFF. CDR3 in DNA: TGTGCCAGCAGTGGACGGGACAAGGTGTCAACTAATGAAAAACTGTTTTTT.